This T cell receptor beta chain was found in a study of blood T cells in healthy people across ages. Using a J-beta primer mix together with a sample-barcoded 5' primer, a second PCR was run for about 7 to 12 cycles. TCRdb independently ran MiXCR on the 5' RACE reads; one entry per CDR3 protein. Of 1.5 million to 2 million distinct CDR3 sequences in the sample, around 50% were seen once. This clonotype was seen only a few times. This receptor was obtained from a woman aged 40-49 years in good health. The material sequenced was blood.

CDR3 amino acids: CASSSASRGNFLGETQYF. The DNA of the CDR3 is TGTGCCAGCAGCTCAGCCTCGCGGGGAAACTTTCTGGGAGAGACCCAGTACTTC. The chain joins TRBV7-2 to TRBJ2-5; D is possibly TRBD2 (6 bases). The CDR3 has 18 amino acids. The germline V gene has CDR1 SGHTA and CDR2 FQGNSA. V was shortened by 4 bases and J by 4 bases, with 25 bases between the two germline ends.